A selection of T cell receptor beta chains follows, all from one sample in a study of cytomegalovirus exposure and HLA in healthy donors. Clones were read by immunoSEQ multiplex PCR, and TCRdb kept only the in-frame ones, dropping some. The table shows around 190,000 clones, with around 85% occurring only once. The sequenced material came from PBMCs. The origin of the receptors is a woman between 45 and 65 years old in good health and CMV-seronegative. CDR3s include the opening cysteine and the closing phenylalanine or tryptophan. The order of the fields is clone size, D gene, J gene, V gene, CDR3 DNA, CDR3 protein. D genes are given only for firm matches. For some rows the clone size is stated as once, few or many, or as a class when expanded; others skip it.

>.|.|TRBJ1-3|TRBV10-2
TGCGCCAGCAGTGAGTCCTTGCGCTCACTCTCTGGAAACACCATATATTTT
CASSESLRSLSGNTIYF
>.|TRBD2|TRBJ2-1|TRBV29-1
TGCAGCGTTGTTGGGGGGGGGAGCTCCTACAATGAGCAGTTCTTC
CSVVGGGSSYNEQFF
>once|.|TRBJ2-7|TRBV13
TGTGCCAGCAGCGCGGGACGGAGCTCCTACGAGCAGTACTTC
CASSAGRSSYEQYF
>few|TRBD1|TRBJ1-2|TRBV27
TGTGCCAGCAGTTTAGCAGGGGGCAACTATGGCTACACCTTC
CASSLAGGNYGYTF
>few|TRBD1|TRBJ1-5|TRBV18
TGTGCCAGCTCAGACACAGGGGGTGGGAATCAGCCCCAGCATTTT
CASSDTGGGNQPQHF
>.|.|TRBJ1-3|TRBV5-4
TGTGCCAGCAGCTCGGGGTCGCCCCTTAAGACCATATATTTT
CASSSGSPLKTIYF
>once|.|TRBJ1-1|TRBV7-6
TGTGCCAGCAGCCCAGAGGGCGGGGATAATGAAGCTTTCTTT
CASSPEGGDNEAFF
>.|TRBD2|TRBJ2-5|TRBV2
TGTGCCAGCAGTGTAGGTAGCGGGAGCAGGAAGACCCAGTACTTC
CASSVGSGSRKTQYF
>.|.|TRBJ2-5|TRBV7-2
TGTGCCAGCAGCCCGGACAGAGGGGAGACCCAGTACTTC
CASSPDRGETQYF
>.|TRBD2|TRBJ2-5|TRBV6-5
TGTGCCAGCAGCCGACTAGCGGGAGCCGGGGAGACCCAGTACTTC
CASSRLAGAGETQYF
>.|.|TRBJ1-1|TRBV5-1
TGCGCCAGCAGCTTGGTGCCAGAAAACACTGAAGCTTTCTTT
CASSLVPENTEAFF
>.|TRBD1|TRBJ1-4|TRBV19
TGTGCCAGTAGTACCTTGCCGGGGACAGGGGTAAGGAATGAAAAACTGTTTTTT
CASSTLPGTGVRNEKLFF
>.|.|TRBJ2-6|TRBV27
TGTGCCAGCAGTTTAGAGCTAGTCCAATCCGGGGGGGCCAACGTCCTGACTTTC
CASSLELVQSGGANVLTF
>once|.|TRBJ1-2|TRBV5-1
TGCGCCAGCAGCTTCGACAGGAACTATGGCTACACCTTC
CASSFDRNYGYTF
>.|.|TRBJ2-7|TRBV5-6
TGTGCCAGCAGCGCTGGCACCTCGAACGAGCAGTACTTC
CASSAGTSNEQYF